The 20 T cell receptor beta chains in this list originate from one sample, sequenced in a study of shared clonotypes between healthy human individuals. Naive CD8 cells lacked CD45RO and underwent positive selection for CCR7, leaving out terminally differentiated effector memory CD45RA+ cells. Generated by immunoSEQ multiplex PCR, the TCRdb table keeps only in-frame clones and is missing some. The repertoire holds around 2,000,000 clones, with over 85% as singletons. Sample: naive CD8+ T cells sorted from blood. These receptors all stem from a man aged 18 to 29 in good health.

The rearrangement uses TRBV9 and TRBJ2-6, with TRBD1 matching over 7 bases. The CDR3 extends over 17 amino acids. Germline V gene lookup returns CDR1 SGDLS and CDR2 YYNGEE. Losses at the gene ends were 4 bases for V and 1 base for J; bases not matched to a gene: 8. CDR3 nucleotides: TGTGCCAGCAGCTCCTACGAACAGGGGTCTGGGGCCAACGTCCTGACTTTC. Its protein product is CASSSYEQGSGANVLTF.

The chain employs TRBV10-3 and TRBJ2-7, with 10 bases identical to TRBD2. V lost 8 bases to trimming and J lost 7 bases; unmatched junction nucleotides: 8. In germline, CDR1 is ENHRY, CDR2 SYGVKD. This CDR3 comprises 13 residues. CDR3 sequence (DNA): TGTGCCATCGGGGCGCTAGCGGGGGATGAGCAGTACTTC. It is translated as CAIGALAGDEQYF.

The chain couples TRBV9 to TRBJ2-1; D gene unclear. The ends were cut back, 4 bases at V and 1 base at J, with 6 bases in the middle. The CDR3 covers 13 residues. Germline CDR1 reads SGDLS; CDR2 reads YYNGEE. The CDR3 coding sequence is TGTGCCAGCAGCCACGGATCCTACAATGAGCAGTTCTTC. Residues: CASSHGSYNEQFF. Combining the CDR3 with reference TRBV9 and TRBJ2-1 gives the whole variable domain DSGVTQTPKHLITATGQRVTLRCSPRSGDLSVYWYQQSLDQGLQFLIQYYNGEERAKGNILERFSAQQFPDLHSELNLSSLELGDSALYFCASSHGSYNEQFFGPGTRLTVL.

The chain carries TRBV5-8 and TRBJ2-1; possible D gene TRBD1, 7 bases. The V end was cut by 3 bases, the J end by 8 bases, with 24 bases between. The CDR3 has 17 amino acids. The germline gives CDR1 SGHTS, CDR2 YDEGEE. In DNA form, the CDR3 reads TGTGCCAGCAGCTCTTGGGAGGTTGGGACAGCCGGGGATGAGCAGTTCTTC. This sequence encodes CASSSWEVGTAGDEQFF.

The count of this clone is one. The gene calls are TRBV7-9 and TRBJ2-7; D gene uncertain. With 2 bases removed from V and 3 bases from J, the gap between germline ends came to 11 bases. CDR3 size: 14 residues. CDR1 SEHNR and CDR2 FQNEAQ come from the germline V gene (reference sequence). The DNA for the CDR3 is TGTGCCAGCAGCTTATCTTTATCTGGCTACGAGCAGTACTTC. Translating it yields CASSLSLSGYEQYF.

The chain is built from TRBV7-7 and TRBJ2-2, with D possibly TRBD1 on 7 matching bases. Germline V gene data show CDR1 as SSHAT and CDR2 as FNYEAQ (reference sequence). This CDR3 is 16 amino acids long. The CDR3 reads CATGPGGGKVTGELFF. For the CDR3, the DNA is TGTGCTACCGGCCCCGGAGGGGGCAAGGTCACCGGGGAGCTGTTTTTT. The full variable domain, with the rest looked up from reference TRBV7-7 and TRBJ2-2, is GAGVSQSPRYKVTKRGQDVTLRCDPISSHATLYWYQQALGQGPEFLTYFNYEAQPDKSGLPSDRFSAERPEGSISTLTIQRTEQRDSAMYRCATGPGGGKVTGELFFGEGSRLTVL.

The chain recombines TRBV5-1 with TRBJ2-7; perhaps TRBD2 as D (5 bases). The length of the CDR3 is 14 residues. Between the trimmed V and J ends, which lost 3 bases and 0 bases, there was a span of 10 bases. Germline V gene data show CDR1 as SGHRS and CDR2 as YFSETQ. For the CDR3, the DNA is TGCGCCAGCAGCTCCGGTGGGAGCTCCTACGAGCAGTACTTC. Its protein product is CASSSGGSSYEQYF.

As to this clone: Distinct nucleotide sequences in the sample also encode this CDR3. The chain is built from TRBV28 and TRBJ1-1; D uncertain. The length of the CDR3 is 13 residues. The germline gives CDR1 MDHEN, CDR2 SYDVKM. The germline V and J ends were trimmed by 2 bases and 1 base, with 5 bases remaining between them. For the CDR3, the DNA is TGTGCCAGCAGTTTAGGATGGAACACTGAAGCTTTCTTT. As protein: CASSLGWNTEAFF.

The chain joins TRBV2 to TRBJ2-2, with D possibly TRBD1 on 5 matching bases. Germline CDR1 is SNHLY and CDR2 is FYNNEI. The CDR3 totals 15 residues. V gave up 1 base and J gave up 1 base, with 7 bases separating them. CDR3 nucleotides: TGTGCCAGCAGTGAAGTTGGACAGAACACCGGGGAGCTGTTTTTT. Encoded protein: CASSEVGQNTGELFF.

As regards this clone: Distinct nucleotide sequences in the sample also encode this CDR3. V usage is TRBV7-9 and J usage is TRBJ2-7; 8 bases map to TRBD1. The CDR3 extends over 13 amino acids. Germline CDR1 reads SEHNR; CDR2 reads FQNEAQ (reference sequence). V shed 3 bases, J shed 3 bases, and the junction held 1 base outside the gene matches. The CDR3 protein is CASSLTGVYEQYF. The CDR3, as DNA: TGTGCCAGCAGCTTGACAGGGGTCTACGAGCAGTACTTC.

The chain links TRBV27 to TRBJ1-2; D is possibly TRBD1 (6 bases). The CDR3 is 15 residues long. The V gene's germline CDR1 is MNHEY and CDR2 SMNVEV (reference sequence). The germline V and J ends were trimmed by 3 bases and 0 bases, with 11 bases remaining between them. The CDR3 coding sequence is TGTGCCAGCAGTTTCGGGGGCGGGTCTAACTATGGCTACACCTTC. Protein: CASSFGGGSNYGYTF.

CDR3 sequence reads: CASSTQGFAFVSPLHF. CDR3 DNA: TGTGCCAGCAGTACACAGGGATTCGCTTTCGTTTCACCCCTCCACTTT. This sequence joins TRBV27 and TRBJ1-6; D is possibly TRBD1 (6 bases). V was shortened by 5 bases and J by 9 bases, with 20 bases between the two germline ends. This CDR3 has 16 amino acids. Germline V gene sequence: CDR1 MNHEY, CDR2 SMNVEV (reference sequence).

The table lists this clone with a few counts. The V call is TRBV4-1, the J call TRBJ1-1; tentatively, D is TRBD1 (5 bases). CDR1 is MGHRA and CDR2 is YSYEKL in the germline V gene. Trimming stripped 0 bases from V and 1 base from J, with 6 bases between. This CDR3 has 14 residues. The CDR3 sequence: CASSQDQGNTEAFF. DNA for the CDR3: TGCGCCAGCAGCCAAGATCAGGGGAACACTGAAGCTTTCTTT.

This chain links TRBV4-1 with TRBJ1-2, with 9 positions matching TRBD1. This CDR3 region has 12 residues. V was pared by 8 bases and J by 6 bases, with 4 bases of the junction left unmatched. Germline assignment: CDR1 MGHRA and CDR2 YSYEKL. The CDR3: CASGQGLNGYTF. CDR3 nucleotide sequence: TGCGCCAGCGGACAGGGGTTAAATGGCTACACCTTC.

This clone showed up just once. This CDR3 is also generated by other DNA sequences in the sample. The V call is TRBV30, the J call TRBJ2-7; D remains ambiguous. Germline lookup yields CDR1 GTSNPN and CDR2 SVGIG (reference sequence). The CDR3 consists of 11 residues. Between the trimmed V and J ends, which lost 4 bases and 1 base, there was a span of 5 bases. CDR3 DNA: TGTGCCTGGACGGATTCCTACGAGCAGTACTTC. Its protein is CAWTDSYEQYF.

The chain joins TRBV28 to TRBJ2-7; a weak D match, TRBD2 (6 bases). Deletions cut 5 bases from V and 2 bases from J, with 10 bases between. CDR1 is MDHEN and CDR2 is SYDVKM in the germline V gene. The CDR3 contains 13 residues. The CDR3 DNA is TGTGCCAGCAGTGGTTTAGCGGCCTACGAGCAGTACTTC. Translating it yields CASSGLAAYEQYF.

This clone showed up just once. This chain joins TRBV9 and TRBJ1-1, with a possible D match to TRBD1 (5 bases). The CDR3 length is 15 residues. The V gene's germline CDR1 is SGDLS and CDR2 YYNGEE. V was pared by 1 base and J by 3 bases, with 13 bases between. CDR3 DNA sequence: TGTGCCAGCAGCGTATATGGGGGGGATGACACTGAAGCTTTCTTT. Its translation is CASSVYGGDDTEAFF.

V and J are TRBV6-1 and TRBJ2-1; 8 positions match TRBD1. Germline loops: CDR1 MNHNS, CDR2 SASEGT. The ends lost 11 bases at V and 8 bases at J; junction bases unmatched: 14. This CDR3 has 14 residues. CDR3 sequence reads: CASPPAGGIDEQFF. The DNA for the CDR3 is TGTGCCTCCCCGCCGGCAGGGGGCATAGATGAGCAGTTCTTC.

The chain joins TRBV7-2 to TRBJ2-5; D may match TRBD1 or TRBD2 (5 bases each). Germline V lookup: CDR1 SGHTA, CDR2 FQGNSA. V lost 1 base and J lost 4, with 13 bases in between. This CDR3 spans 15 amino acids. The CDR3 is CASSLDLGTGETQYF. In DNA form, the CDR3 reads TGTGCCAGCAGCTTAGATTTGGGGACGGGAGAGACCCAGTACTTC. The full variable domain, in which reference TRBV7-2 and TRBJ2-5 provide the parts outside the CDR3, is GAGVSQSPSNKVTEKGKDVELRCDPISGHTALYWYRQSLGQGLEFLIYFQGNSAPDKSGLPSDRFSAERTGGSVSTLTIQRTQQEDSAVYLCASSLDLGTGETQYFGPGTRLLVL.

Concerning this clone: Other nucleotide sequences from this sample produce the same CDR3. V gene TRBV6-5 combines with J gene TRBJ2-1; D is uncertain. CDR3 length: 13 residues. Trimming took off 5 bases at V and 2 bases at J, with 7 bases between the two ends. The germline CDR1 and CDR2 sequences are MNHEY and SVGAGI. DNA for the CDR3: TGTGCCAGCAGTGCGGCCGCCTACAATGAGCAGTTCTTC. This translates into CASSAAAYNEQFF.